This is a list of T cell receptor beta chains from one sample in a study of PD-1 blockade in classical Hodgkin lymphoma. The repertoire was sequenced with immunoSEQ multiplex PCR; TCRdb's copy has only in-frame clones and lacks some. The table has more than 35,000 clones, 80% to 90% seen once; the top ten hold roughly 7.7%. Sequences were derived from peripheral blood mononuclear cells (PBMCs), sampled before the second cycle of nivolumab. These receptors were obtained from a human donor with classical Hodgkin lymphoma. Both conserved end residues are part of each CDR3. A D gene is named only where the DNA matches it firmly. Part of the rows lack a size; the others show once, few, many or a class for expanded clones.

-	TRBD2	TRBV11-2	TRBJ2-7	TGTGCCAGCAGCTTAGGGCGACTAGCGGGAGGTAGGGAGCAGTACTTC	CASSLGRLAGGREQYF
-	-	TRBV4-1	TRBJ1-1	TGCGCCAGCAGCCATTCTCCGGGACAACGGGGGAACACTGAAGCTTTCTTT	CASSHSPGQRGNTEAFF
-	-	TRBV5-1	TRBJ1-1	TGCGCCAGCAGCTCCGGGATAATCTTCAAGATGAACACTGAAGCTTTCTTT	CASSSGIIFKMNTEAFF
-	-	TRBV30	TRBJ1-3	TGTGCCTGGAACCGGGGAAACTCTGGAAACACCATATATTTT	CAWNRGNSGNTIYF
-	-	TRBV27	TRBJ2-1	TGTGCCAGCAGTTTTCTCCCAGGGGCTTACAATGAGCAGTTCTTC	CASSFLPGAYNEQFF
-	-	TRBV7-9	TRBJ1-3	TGTGCCAGCAGCCCAAGTGAGGGAAACACCATATATTTT	CASSPSEGNTIYF
-	-	TRBV29-1	TRBJ1-2	TGCAGCGTTGAAGAAAAATCAGGCTACACCTTC	CSVEEKSGYTF
-	-	TRBV9	TRBJ2-4	TGTGCCAGCAGCGTAGATCGTTCCGCGCGGGACATTCAGTACTTC	CASSVDRSARDIQYF
-	-	TRBV11-3	TRBJ2-5	TGTGCCAGCAGCTTAGGGGGAAGCTCGGAGACCCAGTACTTC	CASSLGGSSETQYF
-	-	TRBV6-5	TRBJ1-1	TGTGCCAGCAGTTACCTCAGTTGGAACACTGAAGCTTTCTTT	CASSYLSWNTEAFF
-	-	TRBV6-5	TRBJ2-3	TGTGCCAGCAGTTACTGGGGGGAGTCCACAGATACGCAGTATTTT	CASSYWGESTDTQYF
-	TRBD2	TRBV6-6	TRBJ2-1	TGTGCCAGCAGTTTGTTTCCTAGCGGGAGCAATGAGCAGTTCTTC	CASSLFPSGSNEQFF
-	-	TRBV6-5	TRBJ2-5	TGTGCCAGCAGCCAACGCTTACTAGTAATGGAGACCCAGTACTTC	CASSQRLLVMETQYF
-	TRBD1	TRBV19	TRBJ1-5	TGTGCCAGTAGTATAAGGCAGGGGGACCAGCCCCAGCATTTT	CASSIRQGDQPQHF
-	-	TRBV15	TRBJ1-1	TGTGCCACCAGCTCTAAAAGGCAGAAAGCTTTCTTT	CATSSKRQKAFF
few	-	TRBV7-9	TRBJ2-7	TGTGCCAGCAGCTTGGGACGGACGGATTTCTCCTACGAGCAGTACTTC	CASSLGRTDFSYEQYF